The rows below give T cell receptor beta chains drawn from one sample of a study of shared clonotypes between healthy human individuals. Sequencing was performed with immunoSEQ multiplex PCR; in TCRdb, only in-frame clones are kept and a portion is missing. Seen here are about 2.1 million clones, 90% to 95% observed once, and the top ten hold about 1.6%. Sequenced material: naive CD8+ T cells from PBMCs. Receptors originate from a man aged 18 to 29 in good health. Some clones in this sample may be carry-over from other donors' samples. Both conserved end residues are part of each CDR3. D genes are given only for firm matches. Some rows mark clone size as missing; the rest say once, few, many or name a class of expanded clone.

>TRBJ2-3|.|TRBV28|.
TGTGCCAGCAGTCTACCCCCGGGGGTAAGCACAGATACGCAGTATTTT
CASSLPPGVSTDTQYF
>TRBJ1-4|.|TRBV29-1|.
TGCAGCGCCCAAGTAGGGGGGCTGAATGAAAAACTGTTTTTT
CSAQVGGLNEKLFF
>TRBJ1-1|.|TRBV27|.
TGTGCCAGCAGTTTATCGACTGCATCTGAAGCTTTCTTT
CASSLSTASEAFF
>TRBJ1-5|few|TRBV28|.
TGTGCCAGCAGAGCAAAGGCAATCTACCTGAGCAATCAGCCCCAGCATTTT
CASRAKAIYLSNQPQHF
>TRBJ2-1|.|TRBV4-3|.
TGCGCCAGCAGCCATCGTGGGAGAACCTACAATGAGCAGTTCTTC
CASSHRGRTYNEQFF
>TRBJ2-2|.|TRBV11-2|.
TGTGCCAGCAGCATGGGGAACACCGGGGAGCTGTTTTTT
CASSMGNTGELFF
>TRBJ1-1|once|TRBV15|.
TGTGCCACCAGCAGAGATGAGTCCAGGGTAAGCTTCTTT
CATSRDESRVSFF
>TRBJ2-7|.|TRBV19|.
TGTGCCAGTAGTATAGAGGACCCCTACGAGCAGTACTTC
CASSIEDPYEQYF
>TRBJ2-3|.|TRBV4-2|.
TGTGCCAGCAGCATACCGGGAGCCACAGATACGCAGTATTTT
CASSIPGATDTQYF
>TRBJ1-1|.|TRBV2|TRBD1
TGTGCCAGCAGTGAAGTGGGACAGGGAGTAGCTTTCTTT
CASSEVGQGVAFF
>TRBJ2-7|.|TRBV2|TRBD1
TGTGCCAGTGACAGGGGGGAAGGGATTGTTGAGCAGTACTTC
CASDRGEGIVEQYF
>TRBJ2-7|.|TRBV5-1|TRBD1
TGCGCCAGCAGCTTGTATCAGGGGGTCTCCTACGAGCAGTACTTC
CASSLYQGVSYEQYF
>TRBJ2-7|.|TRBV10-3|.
TGTGCCATCAGTGAGTCGGACAGTAACTACGAGCAGTACTTC
CAISESDSNYEQYF
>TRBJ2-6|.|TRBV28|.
TGTGCCAGCAGTTTAGGCACAGTGTCTGGGGCCAACGTCCTGACTTTC
CASSLGTVSGANVLTF
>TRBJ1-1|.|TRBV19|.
TGTGCCAGTAGTATTTACAGGGATGGGTCTGAAGCTTTCTTT
CASSIYRDGSEAFF
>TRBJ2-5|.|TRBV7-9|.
TGTGCCAGCAGCGAACTCATGGGGGTGGAAGAGACCCAGTACTTC
CASSELMGVEETQYF
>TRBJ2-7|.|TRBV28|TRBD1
TGTGCCAGCCGGGACAGGTACTACGAGCAGTACTTC
CASRDRYYEQYF
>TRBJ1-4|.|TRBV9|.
TGTGCCAGCAGCGTAGATAGCAAAGAAAAACTGTTTTTT
CASSVDSKEKLFF
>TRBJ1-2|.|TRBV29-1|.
TGCAGCGTTGGTTGGGCAGGGAACAATGGCTACACCTTC
CSVGWAGNNGYTF
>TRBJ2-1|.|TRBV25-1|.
TGTGCCAGCAGTGAATACAGTCGGCACCGGTGGGACAATGAGCAGTTCTTC
CASSEYSRHRWDNEQFF
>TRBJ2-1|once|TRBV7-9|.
TGTGCCAGCAGCAGATCCCCGGGGGACTCGAACAATGAGCAGTTCTTC
CASSRSPGDSNNEQFF
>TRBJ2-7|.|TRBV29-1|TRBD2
TGCAGCGTTGTGGGTAGCGGGAGGGCCGTCTCCTACGAGCAGTACTTC
CSVVGSGRAVSYEQYF
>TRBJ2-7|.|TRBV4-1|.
TGCGCCAGCAGCCAAATCGGAGAGCAGTACTTC
CASSQIGEQYF
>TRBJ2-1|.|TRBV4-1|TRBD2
TGCGCCAGCAGCCAAGCCCCCACCGACGTCCTAGCGGGGAACAATGAGCAGTTCTTC
CASSQAPTDVLAGNNEQFF
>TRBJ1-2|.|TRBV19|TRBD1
TGTGCCAGTAGTATTAAGCAGGGGGCGTATTCTGGCTACACCTTC
CASSIKQGAYSGYTF
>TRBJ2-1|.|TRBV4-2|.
TGTGCCAGTACTAGCAGGTTCTACAATGAGCAGTTCTTC
CASTSRFYNEQFF
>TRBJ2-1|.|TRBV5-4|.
TGTGCCAGCAGCCAGCCGGGAGAAACCCCCTACAATGAGCAGTTCTTC
CASSQPGETPYNEQFF
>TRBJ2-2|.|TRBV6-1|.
TGTGCCAGCAGTGAATTATGGCGGGAAGGAGCCGGGGAGCTGTTTTTT
CASSELWREGAGELFF
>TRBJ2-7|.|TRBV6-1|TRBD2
TGTGCCAGCCTGGGGGGAGGGACGTACTACGAGCAGTACTTC
CASLGGGTYYEQYF
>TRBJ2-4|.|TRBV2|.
TGTGCCAGCAGGACGCTACAGGGAAAAAACATTCAGTACTTC
CASRTLQGKNIQYF
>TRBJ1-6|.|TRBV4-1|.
TGCGCCAGCAGCCAAGGCGGCAATTCACCCCTCCACTTT
CASSQGGNSPLHF
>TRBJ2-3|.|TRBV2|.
TGTGCCAGCAGCGAAACGGGTAGCGTGGGTACGCAGTATTTT
CASSETGSVGTQYF
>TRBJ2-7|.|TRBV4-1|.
TGCGCCAGCAGCCAAGTACAGGGTCTAGTAGACGAGCAGTACTTC
CASSQVQGLVDEQYF
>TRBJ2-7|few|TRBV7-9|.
TGTGCCAGCAGCATCCGACAAGGCTCCACCTACGAGCAGTACTTC
CASSIRQGSTYEQYF
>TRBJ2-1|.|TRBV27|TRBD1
TGTGCCAGCAGTCCATCGACAGGGGAGATGTACAATGAGCAGTTCTTC
CASSPSTGEMYNEQFF
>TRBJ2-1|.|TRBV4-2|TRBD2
TGTGCCAGCAGCCTAAAGACTAGCGGGAGGGCACATGAGCAGTTCTTC
CASSLKTSGRAHEQFF
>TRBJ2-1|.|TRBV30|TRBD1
TGTGCCTGGAGTGGGGGGACAGGGCATGAGCAGTTCTTC
CAWSGGTGHEQFF
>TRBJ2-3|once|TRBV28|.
TGTGCCAGCAGGACGGGGGCCGGGGCAGATACGCAGTATTTT
CASRTGAGADTQYF
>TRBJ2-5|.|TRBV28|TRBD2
TGTGCCAGCAGTTTGCCAGGAACTAGCGGAGGGGAGACCCAGTACTTC
CASSLPGTSGGETQYF
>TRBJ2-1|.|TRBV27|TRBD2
TGTGCCAGCAGGTGGGCGGGAGGGCCCCACAATGAGCAGTTCTTC
CASRWAGGPHNEQFF
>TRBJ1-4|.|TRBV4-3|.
TGCGCCAGCAGCCAAGGTCGGACCGTAGTTAATGAAAAACTGTTTTTT
CASSQGRTVVNEKLFF
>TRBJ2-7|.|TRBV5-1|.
TGCGCCAGCAGCTTGGCCATGGGAACATCACCTGAGCAGTACTTC
CASSLAMGTSPEQYF
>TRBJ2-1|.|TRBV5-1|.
TGCGCCAGCAGCTTGGAACCAGGGTTCAATGAGCAGTTCTTC
CASSLEPGFNEQFF
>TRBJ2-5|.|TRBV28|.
TGTGCCAGCAGCCCGGGGGGCGAAGGAGAGACCCAGTACTTC
CASSPGGEGETQYF
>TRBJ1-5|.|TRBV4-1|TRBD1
TGCGCCAGCAGCCAAGGGGACAGGGGAAGCAATCAGCCCCAGCATTTT
CASSQGDRGSNQPQHF
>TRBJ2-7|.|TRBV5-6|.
TGTGCCAGCAGCTTGATTTCTGGGACACCGTACGAGCAGTACTTC
CASSLISGTPYEQYF
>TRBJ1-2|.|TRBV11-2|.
TGTGCCAGCAGCTTACCTCGGGGCGATGGCTACACCTTC
CASSLPRGDGYTF
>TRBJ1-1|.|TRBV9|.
TGTGCCAGCGGCGGGACTACTGAAGCTTTCTTT
CASGGTTEAFF
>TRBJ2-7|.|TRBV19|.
TGTGCCAGTAGAGGACAGCTGGGGTACGAGCAGTACTTC
CASRGQLGYEQYF